The rows below give T cell receptor beta chains drawn from one sample of a study of memory B cells and T cells in multiple sclerosis. Generated by immunoSEQ multiplex PCR, the TCRdb table keeps only in-frame clones and is missing some. This table has 35,000 to 55,000 clones, 82% appearing once. These receptors have no identified antigens. Sequencing input: PBMCs from blood kept in culture. The receptors shown here come from a human donor with multiple sclerosis. CDR3s include the opening cysteine and the closing phenylalanine or tryptophan. A D gene is named only where the DNA matches it firmly. Size values are once, few and many counts, or a class for expanded clones, and some rows have none.

.	TRBJ2-6	.	TRBV6-4	TGTGCCAGCAGTGACACCCAGCGCTCTGGGGCCAACGTCCTGACTTTC	CASSDTQRSGANVLTF
.	TRBJ2-7	.	TRBV5-1	TGCGCCAGCAGCTCCGACGGGAAATCCTACGAGCAGTACTTC	CASSSDGKSYEQYF
.	TRBJ1-2	.	TRBV27	TGTGCCAGCGGGATACAAGGGAGTCGCTATGGCTACACCTTC	CASGIQGSRYGYTF
.	TRBJ1-1	.	TRBV11-3	TGTGCCAGCAGCTTCCTGTCGGGGACTGAAGCTTTCTTT	CASSFLSGTEAFF
.	TRBJ1-3	TRBD1	TRBV4-1	TGCGCCAGCAGCCCCTCCGACAGGGACTCTGGAAACACCATATATTTT	CASSPSDRDSGNTIYF
.	TRBJ2-3	TRBD1	TRBV7-9	TGTGCCAGCAGCCCCTCGGACAGGGCCGATACGCAGTATTTT	CASSPSDRADTQYF
.	TRBJ1-3	.	TRBV6-1	TGTGCCAGCAGTGTCCCCCCTCCCTCCTCTGGAAACACCATATATTTT	CASSVPPPSSGNTIYF
.	TRBJ1-1	.	TRBV4-2	TGTGCCAGCAGCCGACCTCCCTCGGCGACTGAAGCTTTCTTT	CASSRPPSATEAFF
.	TRBJ1-2	.	TRBV15	TGTGCCACCAGCAGAGATCGTCGGAGGAACTATGGCTACACCTTC	CATSRDRRRNYGYTF
few	TRBJ1-4	.	TRBV4-1	TGCGCCAGCAGCCAAGCCCAGCTGAATGAAAAACTGTTTTTT	CASSQAQLNEKLFF
.	TRBJ1-4	TRBD1	TRBV30	TGTGCCTTACGACAGGGCGATGAAAAACTGTTTTTT	CALRQGDEKLFF
.	TRBJ1-5	.	TRBV2	TGTGCCAGCAGTGGGCAGACGAATAGCAATCAGCCCCAGCATTTT	CASSGQTNSNQPQHF
.	TRBJ1-1	.	TRBV6-1	TGTGCCAGCAGTTTCGGAGGCTACACTGAAGCTTTCTTT	CASSFGGYTEAFF
.	TRBJ2-2	.	TRBV7-3	TGTGCCAGCAGCTTAAAAGGGGCAGGAACCACCGGGGAGCTGTTTTTT	CASSLKGAGTTGELFF
.	TRBJ2-7	.	TRBV11-1	TGTGCCAGCAGCAGAGAGACCGTTAGTGATCGGTACTTC	CASSRETVSDRYF
few	TRBJ2-2	TRBD2	TRBV14	TGTGCCACCCGGGGGGGTTCTCCCACCGGGGAGCTGTTTTTT	CATRGGSPTGELFF
.	TRBJ1-5	.	TRBV6-4	TGTGCCAGCAGTGTGGAGACAGATCAGCCCCAGCATTTT	CASSVETDQPQHF
.	TRBJ1-1	.	TRBV5-8	TGTGCCAGCAGCTTGGCCGGGCGGGCTTTCTTT	CASSLAGRAFF
.	TRBJ2-5	TRBD2	TRBV9	TGTGCCAGCAGCGTAGCAGCGGGGGGAGAGACCCAGTACTTC	CASSVAAGGETQYF
.	TRBJ2-1	TRBD2	TRBV9	TGTGCCAGCAGCGGAAGCGGGAGCTCCTACAATGAGCAGTTCTTC	CASSGSGSSYNEQFF
.	TRBJ2-7	.	TRBV5-5	TGTGCCAGCAGCTTGCAGGGGTACGAGCAGTACTTC	CASSLQGYEQYF
once	TRBJ1-6	.	TRBV27	TGTGCCAGCAGTTTAAGGGGTTCTAATTCACCCCTCCACTTT	CASSLRGSNSPLHF
few	TRBJ1-6	.	TRBV5-5	TGTGCCAGCAGCTTGAATGGTGTCCAGGGGCTCAGAGTCAATTCACCCCTCCACTTT	CASSLNGVQGLRVNSPLHF
.	TRBJ2-7	.	TRBV6-5	TGTGCCAGCAGTTACTCTGAGGGGGGCGAGCAGTACTTC	CASSYSEGGEQYF
.	TRBJ1-1	.	TRBV7-3	TGTGCCAGCAGCTTAAATCCCATCGGTTGGGACGGCACTGAAGCTTTCTTT	CASSLNPIGWDGTEAFF
medium-sized	TRBJ2-2	TRBD1	TRBV23-1	TGCGCCAGCAGTCGGGAGGACAGGGGGCTACCCGGGGAGCTGTTTTTT	CASSREDRGLPGELFF
once	TRBJ1-1	TRBD1	TRBV10-3	TGTGCCATCAGTACAGGGGGTAGGGGTTATGTAGAAGCTTTCTTT	CAISTGGRGYVEAFF
.	TRBJ2-7	.	TRBV2	TGTGCCAGCAGTGATGCCTACGAGCAGTACTTC	CASSDAYEQYF
medium-sized	TRBJ1-2	.	TRBV14	TGTGCCAGCAGCCAAGACAACCCTAACTATGGCTACACCTTC	CASSQDNPNYGYTF
.	TRBJ1-6	.	TRBV19	TGTGCCAGTAGTACGGACATCTACTCCTATAATTCACCCCTCCACTTT	CASSTDIYSYNSPLHF
.	TRBJ1-4	.	TRBV4-1	TGCGCCAGCAGATTTAGTAGGGGACGGACTAATGAAAAACTGTTTTTT	CASRFSRGRTNEKLFF
.	TRBJ1-1	.	TRBV30	TGTGCCTGGAGACCTGTGAACACTGAAGCTTTCTTT	CAWRPVNTEAFF
.	TRBJ1-5	.	TRBV10-3	TGTGCCACGGGTGTCAATCAGCCCCAGCATTTT	CATGVNQPQHF
.	TRBJ2-7	.	TRBV2	TGTGCCAGCGTTCAAGCCGACAGCTACGAGCAGTACTTC	CASVQADSYEQYF
.	TRBJ2-1	.	TRBV7-2	TGTGCCAGCAGCGTCAACCCCCTGGGGCATGAGCAGTTCTTC	CASSVNPLGHEQFF
.	TRBJ1-4	TRBD1	TRBV30	TGTGCCTGTCCGGGACAGGGGAATGAAAAACTGTTTTTT	CACPGQGNEKLFF
.	TRBJ1-2	TRBD1	TRBV5-4	TGTGCCAGCAGTCTGGACAGGGGTAAAGCCGACTACACCTTC	CASSLDRGKADYTF